These 11 T cell receptor beta chains originate from one sample sequenced in a study of T cell responses to AZD1222 COVID-19 vaccine. The data were produced by immunoSEQ multiplex PCR, yet TCRdb's version contains in-frame clones alone and is incomplete. Here the sample spans about 100,000 clones, about 86% being singletons. This specimen was peripheral blood, taken on day 0 of AZD1222 vaccination. The receptors stem from an adult in good health.

The rearrangement joins TRBV5-1 to TRBJ1-6; D is unresolved. The CDR3 is 15 amino acids. V shed 7 bases and J shed 0 bases, with 11 bases lying between them. Germline values: CDR1 SGHRS, CDR2 YFSETQ. CDR3 sequence (DNA): TGCGCCAGCGGCCTTGGGAGCTCCTATAATTCACCCCTCCACTTT. This codes for CASGLGSSYNSPLHF. Together with reference TRBV5-1 and TRBJ1-6, the CDR3 gives the full variable domain: KAGVTQTPRYLIKTRGQQVTLSCSPISGHRSVSWYQQTPGQGLQFLFEYFSETQRNKGNFPGRFSGRQFSNSRSEMNVSTLELGDSALYLCASGLGSSYNSPLHFGNGTRLTVT.

The rearrangement links TRBV7-2 to TRBJ2-1; TRBD2 matches 11 bases. V shed 5 bases and J 2 bases; nucleotides not matched to a gene: 2. Germline lookup yields CDR1 SGHTA and CDR2 FQGNSA. The CDR3 spans 15 residues. CDR3 sequence reads: CASSDSGGAYNEQFF. The CDR3 DNA reads as TGTGCCAGCAGCGATAGCGGGGGGGCCTACAATGAGCAGTTCTTC.

The chain joins TRBV5-1 to TRBJ1-2; 10 bases are shared with TRBD1. This CDR3 spans 14 amino acids. V dropped 4 bases and J dropped 7; count of bases not matched to a gene: 7. The germline CDR1 and CDR2 sequences are SGHRS and YFSETQ. The CDR3 bases are TGCGCCAGCAGCCCTGGGACAGGGGTTCTTGGCTACACCTTC. This codes for CASSPGTGVLGYTF.

The chain is built from TRBV5-6 and TRBJ2-3, with 15 positions matching TRBD2. Trimming took 4 bases from V and 10 from J; bases not matched to a gene: 10. The CDR3 is made up of 16 amino acids. Germline-derived CDR1 and CDR2 are SGHDT and YYEEEE. DNA of the CDR3: TGTGCCAGCAGCCAAGGACTAGCGGGGGGGACAGGGGCGCAGTATTTT. This gives the protein CASSQGLAGGTGAQYF.

The chain links TRBV6-5 to TRBJ1-4, with TRBD1 matching 7 bases. Losses at the gene ends were 8 bases for V and 0 bases for J; bases not matched to a gene: 6. The CDR3 is made up of 15 amino acids. Germline V gene lookup returns CDR1 MNHEY and CDR2 SVGAGI. The CDR3 bases are TGTGCCAGCGGGAGGACAGGTGCAACTAATGAAAAACTGTTTTTT. This sequence encodes CASGRTGATNEKLFF.

The chain carries TRBV6-1 and TRBJ2-7, with D perhaps TRBD1 (5 bases). V was trimmed by 3 bases and J by 5 bases, leaving 17 bases between them. The CDR3 extends over 15 amino acids. Germline CDR1 and CDR2: MNHNS and SASEGT. CDR3 in amino acids: CASSDAQGGKNEQYF. DNA for the CDR3: TGTGCCAGCAGTGACGCGCAGGGTGGGAAAAACGAGCAGTACTTC.

In its sample, this clone was seen once. The rearrangement links TRBV28 to TRBJ2-7; 8 bases match TRBD1. V trimming: 5 bases; J trimming: 5 bases; junction bases outside the gene matches: 5. The CDR3 covers 13 residues. Per the germline V gene, CDR1 is MDHEN and CDR2 is SYDVKM. The DNA of the CDR3 is TGTGCCAGCAGTCCAAGGACAGGGCACGAGCAGTACTTC. Encoded protein: CASSPRTGHEQYF.

The CDR3 DNA sequence: TGCGCCAGCAGCTTAGACCCTAACATTCAGTACTTC. Residues: CASSLDPNIQYF. The chain combines TRBV5-1 with TRBJ2-4; no reliable D call. CDR1 is SGHRS, CDR2 YFSETQ, per germline. The CDR3 is 12 residues long. V was shortened by 2 bases and J by 7 bases, with 7 bases between the two germline ends.

This clone was observed a few times. J is TRBJ1-1 and V is TRBV11-2, with a possible D match to TRBD1 (5 bases). This CDR3 has 14 residues. Trimming left V 5 bases short and J 4 bases short, with 14 bases between. Germline V gene lookup returns CDR1 SGHAT and CDR2 FQNNGV. CDR3 nucleotides: TGTGCCAGCAGCGCAAACTCAGGGTCCACTGAAGCTTTCTTT. It specifies CASSANSGSTEAFF.

V gene TRBV5-8 combines with J gene TRBJ2-4; D tentatively fits TRBD1 or TRBD2 (5 bases each). This CDR3 has 15 residues. The V gene lost 0 bases and the J gene lost 5 bases, with 12 bases spanning the gap. Germline-derived CDR1 and CDR2 are SGHTS and YDEGEE. The CDR3 spells CASSLEGRGQNIQYF. CDR3 bases: TGTGCCAGCAGCTTGGAAGGAAGGGGACAAAACATTCAGTACTTC.

This clone is labeled medium-sized. J is TRBJ2-2 and V is TRBV6-4; unclear D gene. This CDR3 spans 14 amino acids. Germline V CDR1 and CDR2: MRHNA, SNTAGT. V was cut by 7 bases and J by 4 bases, with 13 bases left in between. CDR3 amino acids: CASKVKGGTGELFF. Written as DNA, the CDR3 is TGTGCCAGCAAGGTTAAGGGTGGCACCGGGGAGCTGTTTTTT.